This TCR beta chain was retrieved from a study of control samples from healthy donors and cancer patients. The germline V gene has CDR1 MNHEY and CDR2 SVGAGI. The CDR3 has 16 residues. Trimming took off 2 bases at V and 3 bases at J, with 13 bases between the two ends. This table comes from immunoSEQ multiplex PCR, and its TCRdb copy is limited to in-frame clones, with some not included. This sample has about 160,000 clones, with roughly 94% found just once. The receptor comes from a man in his sixties with colorectal cancer. V and J are TRBV6-5 and TRBJ2-2; D is undetermined. The sample consisted of PBMCs. The CDR3: CASSYTAIGDTGELFF. DNA of the CDR3: TGTGCCAGCAGTTACACGGCGATTGGGGACACCGGGGAGCTGTTTTTT.